This passage covers 27 T cell receptor beta chains from one sample sequenced in a study of radiation and T cells in renal cell carcinoma. Time point described: blood 4 weeks post-SBRT, at nephrectomy. Regarding treatment: 15 Gy SBRT to primary tumor, nephrectomy 4 weeks later. Using immunoSEQ multiplex PCR, the repertoire was profiled, and TCRdb retains in-frame clones only, with some absent. The sample lists about 78,000 clones; approximately 90% were seen once. This specimen consisted of blood, obtained from a patient whose treatment included radiotherapy and nephrectomy. The receptors originated from a woman between 65 and 79 years old with renal cell carcinoma.

The J gene is TRBJ2-3, the V gene TRBV5-4, with D uncertain. Germline V lookup: CDR1 SGHNT, CDR2 YYREEE (reference sequence). This CDR3 contains 12 residues. V lost 7 bases and J lost 5, with 11 bases in between. The CDR3: CASSPMGDTQYF. CDR3 nucleotides: TGTGCCAGCTCCCCTATGGGAGATACGCAGTATTTT.

The chain combines TRBV7-6 with TRBJ2-3; 8 nucleotides match TRBD1. J was trimmed by 6 bases and V by 3 bases; bases with no gene match: 5. The CDR3 has 14 amino acids. Germline V lookup: CDR1 SGHVS, CDR2 FNYEAQ. Here the CDR3 DNA reads TGTGCCAGCAGCTTTTCCACAGGGGGGGATACGCAGTATTTT. It is translated as CASSFSTGGDTQYF.

This chain connects TRBV7-2 to TRBJ1-5; D call uncertain. V lost 5 bases and J 6 bases, leaving 14 bases between the germline ends. Germline assignment: CDR1 SGHTA and CDR2 FQGNSA. This CDR3 comprises 14 residues. CDR3 loop: CASSPLLGSQPQHF. Here the CDR3 DNA reads TGTGCCAGCAGCCCACTCTTGGGCTCTCAGCCCCAGCATTTT.

The V and J genes are TRBV29-1 and TRBJ2-7; 8 bases line up with TRBD2. Germline CDR1 and CDR2: SQVTM and ANQGSEA. CDR3 size: 14 residues. V was clipped by 3 bases and J by 0 bases; unmatched bases: 4. The CDR3 here is CSVDSGGGSYEQYF. In nucleotides, the CDR3 is TGCAGCGTTGATTCCGGGGGGGGCTCCTACGAGCAGTACTTC.

This clone appeared a single time. This sequence joins TRBV7-2 and TRBJ1-3, with 9 bases that match TRBD1. The CDR3 is made up of 15 amino acids. Trimming took 5 bases from V and 2 from J; bases not matched to a gene: 4. CDR1 SGHTA and CDR2 FQGNSA come from the germline V gene. Written as DNA, the CDR3 is TGTGCCAGCAGCCTCCGGGACAGGGCTGGAAACACCATATATTTT. As protein: CASSLRDRAGNTIYF.

V is TRBV7-9 and J is TRBJ1-1; D unresolved. With 6 bases removed from V and 1 base from J, the gap between germline ends came to 12 bases. The CDR3 is 14 residues long. From germline, CDR1 is SEHNR and CDR2 FQNEAQ (reference sequence). The CDR3 spells CASRKRAENTEAFF. The DNA for the CDR3 is TGTGCCAGCAGGAAGAGAGCCGAGAACACTGAAGCTTTCTTT.

V and J are TRBV28 and TRBJ2-1; D may match TRBD1 or TRBD2 (6 bases each). The CDR3 length is 16 residues. V lost 8 bases and J lost 0, with 17 bases in between. The germline CDR1 and CDR2 sequences are MDHEN and SYDVKM. The CDR3 coding sequence is TGTGCCAGCCCTCGACGGGGGCCCCGCTCCTACAATGAGCAGTTCTTC. It encodes CASPRRGPRSYNEQFF.

The chain has TRBV5-4 and TRBJ2-5; TRBD2 matches at 11 bases. This CDR3 contains 15 residues. With 4 bases clipped from V and 1 base from J, the junction kept 3 bases outside the gene matches. Germline V CDR1 and CDR2: SGHNT, YYREEE (reference sequence). Here the CDR3 reads CASSLLAGGQETQYF. The DNA of the CDR3 is TGTGCCAGCAGCCTTCTAGCGGGGGGCCAAGAGACCCAGTACTTC.

The CDR3 here is CAEGQGSYGYTF. DNA of the CDR3: TGTGCCGAGGGGCAGGGGTCCTATGGCTACACCTTC. The rearrangement uses TRBV2 and TRBJ1-2, with D possibly matching TRBD1 (6 bases). Germline CDR1 SNHLY, CDR2 FYNNEI. Trimming removed 11 bases from V and 4 bases from J, with 14 bases in between. The CDR3 covers 12 residues.

The rearrangement joins TRBV6-6 to TRBJ1-5; 9 bases fit TRBD1. The CDR3 length is 15 residues. Trimming at V came to 4 bases and at J to 4 bases, leaving 5 bases not matched to a gene. Germline V gene sequence: CDR1 MNHNY, CDR2 SVGAGI (reference sequence). In nucleotides, the CDR3 is TGTGCCAGCAGTTCCGGGACAGGGTGGAATCAGCCCCAGCATTTT. This sequence encodes CASSSGTGWNQPQHF.

CDR3 sequence (DNA): TGTGCTAGTGGTCAAACAGGGTATGGCTACACCTTC. Translation gives CASGQTGYGYTF. The chain couples TRBV12-5 to TRBJ1-2; tentative D call: TRBD1 (6 bases). V was shortened by 5 bases and J by 5 bases, with 9 bases between the two germline ends. The CDR3 spans 12 residues. Germline CDR1 and CDR2: LGHNT and FRNRAP.

This clone has just one count. The CDR3 here is CASSSPSTADQPQHF. The CDR3 nucleotides are TGTGCCAGCAGTTCCCCCTCGACAGCAGATCAGCCCCAGCATTTT. The rearrangement joins TRBV28 to TRBJ1-5; perhaps TRBD1 as D (5 bases). The CDR3 has 15 residues. The V end lost 4 bases, the J end lost 5 bases, and 15 bases lay between the germline ends. Per the germline V gene, CDR1 is MDHEN and CDR2 is SYDVKM.

This chain uses TRBV5-8 with TRBJ2-7; TRBD1 matches at 9 bases. This CDR3 region has 16 residues. CDR1 is SGHTS, CDR2 YDEGEE, per germline. J gave up 2 bases and V 5 bases, and 11 bases lay outside the gene matches. The CDR3, as DNA: TGTGCCAGCAGTTACCCACGGACAGGGGCCACCTACGAGCAGTACTTC. Its protein is CASSYPRTGATYEQYF.

The V call is TRBV5-8, the J call TRBJ2-1, with 7 bases aligning to TRBD1. The CDR3 consists of 15 residues. Losses at the gene ends were 2 bases for V and 0 bases for J; bases not matched to a gene: 2. Germline V gives CDR1 SGHTS, CDR2 YDEGEE. This chain's CDR3 is CASSFGTVSYNEQFF. CDR3 bases: TGTGCCAGCAGCTTCGGGACAGTCTCCTACAATGAGCAGTTCTTC. Full variable domain (remainder filled in from reference TRBV5-8 and TRBJ2-1): EAGVTQSPTHLIKTRGQQATLRCSPISGHTSVYWYQQALGLGLQFLLWYDEGEERNRGNFPPRFSGRQFPNYSSELNVNALELEDSALYLCASSFGTVSYNEQFFGPGTRLTVL.

The V call is TRBV6-1, the J call TRBJ2-3, with TRBD1 matching 10 bases. CDR3 length: 14 residues. With V trimmed by 6 bases and J by 5 bases, 5 bases remained unmatched. Germline CDR1 MNHNS, CDR2 SASEGT. The CDR3 spells CASRPTGGRDTQYF. The CDR3 DNA is TGTGCCAGCAGGCCGACAGGGGGCAGAGATACGCAGTATTTT.

The chain carries TRBV5-6 and TRBJ1-5; possible D gene TRBD1, 5 bases. The CDR3 totals 15 residues. The ends were cut back, 0 bases at V and 5 bases at J, with 12 bases in the middle. CDR1 is SGHDT and CDR2 is YYEEEE in the germline V gene. Written as DNA, the CDR3 is TGTGCCAGCAGCTTGGGTCAGGGTATTGATCAGCCCCAGCATTTT. Its protein is CASSLGQGIDQPQHF.

The chain is built from TRBV6-5 and TRBJ2-5; D remains ambiguous. Germline loops: CDR1 MNHEY, CDR2 SVGAGI. V was pared by 0 bases and J by 10 bases, with 15 bases between. CDR3 length equals 14 residues. The CDR3 region has the DNA TGTGCCAGCAGTTACTCGACGGGTCTCAAGAGCCAGTACTTC. Amino acids: CASSYSTGLKSQYF.

J is TRBJ2-7 and V is TRBV7-2; D perhaps matches TRBD1 (7 bases). Trimming removed 1 base from V and 3 bases from J, with 16 bases in between. This CDR3 region has 16 residues. Germline V gene data show CDR1 as SGHTA and CDR2 as FQGNSA. The CDR3: CASSLVGGGEFYEQYF. Here the CDR3 DNA reads TGTGCCAGCAGCTTAGTAGGGGGCGGGGAGTTCTACGAGCAGTACTTC.

The chain recombines TRBV2 with TRBJ2-7, with 9 positions matching TRBD1. V lost 7 bases to trimming and J lost 5 bases; unmatched junction nucleotides: 9. Looked up from germline, CDR1 is SNHLY and CDR2 is FYNNEI. This CDR3 comprises 14 residues. CDR3 sequence (DNA): TGTGCCAGCACCTACGGGACAGGGAACCACGAGCAGTACTTC. Amino acids: CASTYGTGNHEQYF.

The sample holds one count of this clone. The chain carries TRBV4-2 and TRBJ2-1; D might be TRBD2 (5 bases). The germline gives CDR1 LGHNA, CDR2 YNFKEQ. V shed 1 base and J shed 8 bases, with 15 bases lying between them. This CDR3 comprises 15 residues. CDR3 sequence (DNA): TGTGCCAGCAGCCAAGTGGTTCTAGCCTCCGATGAGCAGTTCTTC. As protein: CASSQVVLASDEQFF.

This clone was recorded once. The chain has TRBV6-1 and TRBJ2-3; D is ambiguous. The CDR3 is 17 residues long. The V end lost 4 bases, the J end lost 1 base, and 18 bases lay between the germline ends. Germline V gene sequence: CDR1 MNHNS, CDR2 SASEGT. The CDR3 nucleotides read TGTGCCAGCAGTGTGCCCGACCTAGTTTCGCGCACAGATACGCAGTATTTT. Translated, it gives CASSVPDLVSRTDTQYF.

V gene TRBV10-3 combines with J gene TRBJ2-1; TRBD2 agrees at 12 bases. Germline CDR1 ENHRY, CDR2 SYGVKD. This CDR3 has 16 amino acids. Losses at the gene ends were 4 bases for V and 4 bases for J; bases not matched to a gene: 5. The CDR3 here is CAISARTSGTYNEQFF. The CDR3 DNA reads TGTGCCATCAGTGCCCGGACTAGCGGGACGTACAATGAGCAGTTCTTC.

This chain uses TRBV2 with TRBJ1-1; D gene unclear. V was pared by 10 bases and J by 4 bases, with 19 bases between. Germline CDR1 and CDR2: SNHLY and FYNNEI. The CDR3 is 14 residues long. The CDR3 DNA reads as TGTGCCACCCAACGCACGGCTACGGGCACTGAAGCTTTCTTT. Translated, it gives CATQRTATGTEAFF.

CDR3 coding DNA: TGTGCCAGCACCCCAGGACTAGCGGGGAAAGAGACCCAGTACTTC. It translates to CASTPGLAGKETQYF. The chain recombines TRBV6-6 with TRBJ2-5; TRBD2 matches 12 bases. V was pared by 7 bases and J by 3 bases, with 6 bases of the junction left unmatched. Germline assignment: CDR1 MNHNY and CDR2 SVGAGI (reference sequence). The CDR3 covers 15 residues.

The chain has TRBV5-4 and TRBJ1-2, with D unclear. Looked up from germline, CDR1 is SGHNT and CDR2 is YYREEE (reference sequence). The length of the CDR3 is 14 residues. Trimming took 0 bases from V and 5 from J, leaving 11 bases between them. The CDR3 loop is CASSLDRGRYGYTF. The CDR3 DNA follows: TGTGCCAGCAGCTTGGACAGAGGGAGGTATGGCTACACCTTC. The whole variable domain, filled in from reference TRBV5-4 and TRBJ1-2, reads ETGVTQSPTHLIKTRGQQVTLRCSSQSGHNTVSWYQQALGQGPQFIFQYYREEENGRGNFPPRFSGLQFPNYSSELNVNALELDDSALYLCASSLDRGRYGYTFGSGTRLTVV.

This sequence joins TRBV7-2 and TRBJ2-5; TRBD2 is a possible D gene (5 bases). Germline assignment: CDR1 SGHTA and CDR2 FQGNSA. The CDR3 runs 14 residues. The V and J ends lost 5 bases and 4 bases respectively, with 14 bases between them. Here the CDR3 reads CASSPGNFIETQYF. CDR3 coding DNA: TGTGCCAGCAGCCCGGGGAATTTCATAGAGACCCAGTACTTC.

V gene TRBV6-5 combines with J gene TRBJ2-2; 10 bases are a match to TRBD2. Germline lookup yields CDR1 MNHEY and CDR2 SVGAGI. V trimming: 4 bases; J trimming: 5 bases; junction bases outside the gene matches: 4. There are 15 residues in the CDR3. The CDR3 nucleotides are TGTGCCAGCAGTTCTAGCGGGAGAAGTACCGGGGAGCTGTTTTTT. Residues: CASSSSGRSTGELFF.